This T cell receptor (beta chain) appears in the sequencing data of a study of T-cell reconstitution after alpha-beta-depleted transplantation in children. This CDR3 has 14 residues. Trimming pared 5 bases from V and 0 bases from J, leaving 11 bases between. From germline, CDR1 is SGHTA and CDR2 FQGNSA. Preparation of the TCRbeta library was carried out with unique molecular identifiers. TCRdb reprocessed the PCR reads with MiXCR, giving one entry per CDR3 protein. The sample includes under 450,000 distinct CDR3 sequences, about 14% seen only once; the top ten take about 4.5%. The sample consisted of PBMCs, taken from the stem cell graft. The genes are TRBV7-2 and TRBJ2-7; D not certain. The sequence came from a human donor who donated a stem cell graft to a child with Fanconi anemia. Written as DNA, the CDR3 is TGTGCCAGCAGCCCTGACCGAACCTCCTACGAGCAGTACTTC. Its translation: CASSPDRTSYEQYF.